This T cell receptor beta chain stems from a study of graft-versus-host responses after intestinal transplantation. Trimming removed 0 bases from V and 5 bases from J; junction bases left unmatched: 2. Germline CDR1 reads SGHRS; CDR2 reads YFSETQ. This CDR3 comprises 15 residues. Produced via immunoSEQ multiplex PCR; TCRdb's table is partial and in-frame only. The sample lists roughly 97,000 clones, about 93% occurring once. Notes on this clone: What it binds is unknown.

Study-wide results and limits: The highest levels of circulating GvH clones went along with early declines in HvG clones after transplant.

Sequenced material: PBMCs, taken just under 460 days after intestinal transplant. V is TRBV5-1 and J is TRBJ2-5; 12 bases align to TRBD1. The sequence was obtained from a human patient who received an intestinal transplant, so some T cells may come from the graft donor. The CDR3 DNA reads as TGCGCCAGCAGCTTGGCTGGGACAGGGGGCGAGACCCAGTACTTC. It codes for CASSLAGTGGETQYF.